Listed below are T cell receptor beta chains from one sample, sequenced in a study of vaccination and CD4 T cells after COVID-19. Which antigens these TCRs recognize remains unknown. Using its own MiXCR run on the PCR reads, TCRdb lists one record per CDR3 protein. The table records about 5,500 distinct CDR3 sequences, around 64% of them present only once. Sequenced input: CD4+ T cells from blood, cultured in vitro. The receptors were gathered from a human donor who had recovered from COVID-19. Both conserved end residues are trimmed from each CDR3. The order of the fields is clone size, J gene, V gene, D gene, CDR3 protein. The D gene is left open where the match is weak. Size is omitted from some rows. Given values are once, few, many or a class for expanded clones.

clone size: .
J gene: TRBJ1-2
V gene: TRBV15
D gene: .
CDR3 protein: ATSGANYGYT

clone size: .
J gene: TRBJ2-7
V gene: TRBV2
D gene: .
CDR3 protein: AIGGAARGHEQY

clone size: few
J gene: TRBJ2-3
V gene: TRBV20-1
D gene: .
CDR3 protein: SARLTDGGRRTSRTDTQY

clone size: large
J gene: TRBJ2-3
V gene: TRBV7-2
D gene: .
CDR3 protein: ASSSPLTDTQY

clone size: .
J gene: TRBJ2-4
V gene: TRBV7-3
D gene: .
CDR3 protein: ASRIPQPGETKNIQY

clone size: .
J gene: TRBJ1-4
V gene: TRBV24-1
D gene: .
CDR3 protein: ATHRGPPANEKLF

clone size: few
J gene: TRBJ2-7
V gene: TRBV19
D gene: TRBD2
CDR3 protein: ASSRTSGSSYEQY

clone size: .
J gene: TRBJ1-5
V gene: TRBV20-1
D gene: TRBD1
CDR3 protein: SAIKNNRGGNQPQH

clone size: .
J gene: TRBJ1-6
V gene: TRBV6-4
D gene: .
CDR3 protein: ASSEWQGSSPLH

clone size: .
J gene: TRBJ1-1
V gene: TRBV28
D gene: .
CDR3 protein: ASSFMLGLLQVPDAF

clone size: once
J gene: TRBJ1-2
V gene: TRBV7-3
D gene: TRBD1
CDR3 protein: ASSPGQGNGYT